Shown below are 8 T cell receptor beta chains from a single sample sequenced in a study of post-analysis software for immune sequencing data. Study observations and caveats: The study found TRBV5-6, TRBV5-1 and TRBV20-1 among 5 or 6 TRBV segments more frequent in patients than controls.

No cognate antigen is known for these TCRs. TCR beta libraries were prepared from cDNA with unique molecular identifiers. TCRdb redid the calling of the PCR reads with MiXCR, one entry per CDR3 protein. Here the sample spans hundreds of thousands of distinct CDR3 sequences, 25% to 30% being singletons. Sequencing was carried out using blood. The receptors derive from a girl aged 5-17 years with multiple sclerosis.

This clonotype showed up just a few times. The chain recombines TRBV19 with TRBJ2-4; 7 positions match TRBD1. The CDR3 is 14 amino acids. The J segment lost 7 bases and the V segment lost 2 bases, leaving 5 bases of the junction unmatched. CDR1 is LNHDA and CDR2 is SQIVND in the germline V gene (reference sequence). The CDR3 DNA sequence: TGTGCCAGTAGTATAACGGGCAGGGGGAACATTCAGTACTTC. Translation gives CASSITGRGNIQYF.

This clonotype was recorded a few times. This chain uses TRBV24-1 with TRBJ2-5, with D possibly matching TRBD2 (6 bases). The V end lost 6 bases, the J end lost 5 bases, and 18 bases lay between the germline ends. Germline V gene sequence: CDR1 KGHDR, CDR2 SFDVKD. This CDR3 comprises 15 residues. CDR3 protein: CATSIGGGGQETQYF. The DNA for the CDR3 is TGTGCCACCAGTATCGGGGGAGGTGGTCAGGAGACCCAGTACTTC.

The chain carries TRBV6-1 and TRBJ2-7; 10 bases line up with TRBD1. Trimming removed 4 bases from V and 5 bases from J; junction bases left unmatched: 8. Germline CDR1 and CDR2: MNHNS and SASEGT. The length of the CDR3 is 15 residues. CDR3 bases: TGTGCCAGCAGTGTTCCCTCCGGACAGGGGGACGAGCAGTACTTC. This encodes CASSVPSGQGDEQYF.

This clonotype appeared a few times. For the CDR3, the DNA is TGTGCCAGCAGCTTTACAGGGAAGGGCACTGAAGCTTTCTTT. Its protein is CASSFTGKGTEAFF. This chain uses TRBV11-2 with TRBJ1-1, with D possibly being TRBD1 (6 bases). From germline, CDR1 is SGHAT and CDR2 FQNNGV. The CDR3 consists of 14 residues. V was pared by 3 bases and J by 4 bases, with 12 bases between.

The CDR3 region has the DNA TGCAGTGCTCGACCCTACTACAATGAGCAGTTCTTC. Residues: CSARPYYNEQFF. This sequence joins TRBV20-1 and TRBJ2-1; D not certain. The V end lost 5 bases, the J end lost 3 bases, and 8 bases lay between the germline ends. Looked up from germline, CDR1 is DFQATT and CDR2 is SNEGSKA (reference sequence). The CDR3 totals 12 residues.

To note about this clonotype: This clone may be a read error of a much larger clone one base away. The CDR3 here is CTISDPGLAGIRQYF. CDR3 bases: TGTACCATCAGTGATCCGGGACTAGCGGGGATTAGGCAGTACTTC. This chain joins TRBV10-3 and TRBJ2-7; 13 bases align to TRBD2. The V gene's germline CDR1 is ENHRY and CDR2 SYGVKD. The CDR3 is 15 residues long.

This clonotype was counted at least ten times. The CDR3 region is CASSYLRTGPYEQYF. For the CDR3, the DNA is TGTGCCAGCAGCTACCTTCGAACAGGGCCCTACGAGCAGTACTTC. The rearrangement links TRBV5-6 to TRBJ2-7; TRBD1 is a possible D gene (6 bases). V was trimmed by 3 bases and J by 2 bases, leaving 15 bases between them. Germline lookup yields CDR1 SGHDT and CDR2 YYEEEE. The CDR3 consists of 15 residues.

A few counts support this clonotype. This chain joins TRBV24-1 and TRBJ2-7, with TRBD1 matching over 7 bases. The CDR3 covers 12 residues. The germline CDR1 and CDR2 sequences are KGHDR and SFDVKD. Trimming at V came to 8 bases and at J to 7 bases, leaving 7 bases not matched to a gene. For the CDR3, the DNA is TGTGCCACCATGAACAGGGGCGGAGAGCAGTACTTC. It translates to CATMNRGGEQYF.